Sequencing of this TCR beta chain was carried out in a study of cytomegalovirus exposure and HLA in healthy donors. Looked up from germline, CDR1 is KGHSH and CDR2 is LQKENI. The germline V and J ends were trimmed by 2 bases and 0 bases, with 16 bases remaining between them. The CDR3 loop spans 18 amino acids. About this clone: Antigen: not known.

Whole-study results and caveats: Later analysis revealed greater clonal expansion in HLA-associated TCR beta chains than in equally common others. Common viral pathogens seemed to be connected with several of the most significant clusters, according to a later analysis.

The PCR had 60 Vbeta and 13 Jbeta primers. Clones were sequenced by immunoSEQ multiplex PCR, and TCRdb holds only the in-frame ones, with some missing. Seen here are hundreds of thousands of clones, roughly 90% observed once, and the top ten hold approximately 2%. The chain combines TRBV18 with TRBJ1-4, with a possible D match to TRBD1 (5 bases). The specimen was PBMCs. The TCR sequence derives from a woman under 30 in good health and CMV-seronegative. CDR3 residues: CASSPGGTSPATNEKLFF. DNA for the CDR3: TGTGCCAGCTCACCAGGAGGGACCAGTCCTGCAACTAATGAAAAACTGTTTTTT.